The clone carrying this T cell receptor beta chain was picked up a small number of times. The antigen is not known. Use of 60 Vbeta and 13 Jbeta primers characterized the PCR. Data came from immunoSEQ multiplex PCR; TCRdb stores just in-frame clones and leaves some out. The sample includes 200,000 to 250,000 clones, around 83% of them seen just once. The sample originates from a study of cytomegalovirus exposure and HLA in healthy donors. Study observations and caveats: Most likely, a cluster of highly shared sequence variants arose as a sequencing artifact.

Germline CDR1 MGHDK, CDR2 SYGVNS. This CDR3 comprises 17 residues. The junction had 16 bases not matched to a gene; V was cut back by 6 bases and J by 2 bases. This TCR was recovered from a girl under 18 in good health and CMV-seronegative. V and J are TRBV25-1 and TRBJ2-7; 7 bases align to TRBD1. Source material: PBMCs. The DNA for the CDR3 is TGTGCCAGCAGCACCTCCACCGGGACAGAGATCACCTACGAGCAGTACTTC. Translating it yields CASSTSTGTEITYEQYF.